Detailed here is one T cell receptor beta chain. Antigen specificity is unknown. The CDR3 consists of 16 residues. The V end lost 1 base, the J end lost 1 base, and 11 bases lay between the germline ends. Germline V gene data show CDR1 as MNHEY and CDR2 as SMNVEV (reference sequence). The protocol was immunoSEQ multiplex PCR, while the TCRdb copy is restricted to in-frame clones and leaves out a portion. Of some 79,000 clones detected, roughly 75% appear once; the ten largest clones hold about 51%. The data derive from a study of T cell responses to AZD1222 COVID-19 vaccine. Study conclusions and caveats: At baseline, just a handful of AZD1222 recipients tested seropositive. White British people made up most donors, females outnumbered males, and clonal diversity was possibly underestimated.

Here the sequenced sample was peripheral blood, taken 28 days after the second AZD1222 dose. This receptor was taken from an adult who received the AZD1222 COVID-19 vaccine. J is TRBJ1-3 and V is TRBV27, with a tentative D call TRBD1 (6 bases). The CDR3 loop reads CASSLYREESGNTIYF. CDR3 nucleotide sequence: TGTGCCAGCAGTTTATACAGGGAGGAATCTGGAAACACCATATATTTT.